Listed here are 8 T cell receptor beta chains from one sample, sequenced in a study of T cell repertoires in cytomegalovirus infection. TCRdb analysed the reads with MiXCR anew, one entry per CDR3 protein. Here the sample spans about 300,000 distinct CDR3 sequences, 8% to 10% being singletons. The sequencing sample was made of PBMCs. These receptors originate from a human donor in good health (CMV status not recorded). Some clones in this sample may be carry-over from other donors' samples.

This clonotype was found many times. The chain couples TRBV29-1 to TRBJ1-1, with D uncertain. The CDR3 loop spans 10 amino acids. Per germline, CDR1 SQVTM and CDR2 ANQGSEA. The V and J ends lost 5 bases and 8 bases respectively, with 9 bases between them. The CDR3, as DNA: TGCAGCGTTTTGGCTTGGGAAGCTTTCTTT. It translates to CSVLAWEAFF. The complete variable domain, with remaining parts taken from reference TRBV29-1 and TRBJ1-1, reads SAVISQKPSRDICQRGTSLTIQCQVDSQVTMMFWYRQQPGQSLTLIATANQGSEATYESGFVIDKFPISRPNLTFSTLTVSNMSPEDSSIYLCSVLAWEAFFGQGTRLTVV.

This clonotype was counted at least ten times. The CDR3 reads CASSQGLPTDEQYF. The CDR3 DNA reads TGTGCCAGCAGCCAGGGACTACCGACGGACGAGCAGTACTTC. This chain joins TRBV7-2 and TRBJ2-7, with 7 bases identical to TRBD2. Per germline, CDR1 SGHTA and CDR2 FQGNSA. The CDR3 contains 14 residues. V was pared by 5 bases and J by 5 bases, with 9 bases of the junction left unmatched.

Many counts were recorded for this clonotype. This chain joins TRBV19 and TRBJ2-2; D could derive from TRBD1 or TRBD2 (5 bases each). The CDR3 has 17 amino acids. Germline CDR1 reads LNHDA; CDR2 reads SQIVND (reference sequence). With 3 bases removed from V and 4 bases from J, the gap between germline ends came to 18 bases. The CDR3 DNA follows: TGTGCCAGTAGTATTCCCCCTCTAGCCGGGGCCACCGGGGAGCTGTTTTTT. This gives the protein CASSIPPLAGATGELFF.

This clonotype was counted at least ten times. The chain employs TRBV2 and TRBJ1-1, with 9 nucleotides matching TRBD1. Trimming cost V 5 bases and J 0 bases; bases outside gene matches: 1. The CDR3 has 14 residues. Germline V CDR1 and CDR2: SNHLY, FYNNEI. Here the CDR3 reads CASSTGGMNTEAFF. As DNA, the CDR3 is TGTGCCAGCAGTACAGGGGGCATGAACACTGAAGCTTTCTTT. The whole variable domain, filled in from reference TRBV2 and TRBJ1-1, reads EPEVTQTPSHQVTQMGQEVILRCVPISNHLYFYWYRQILGQKVEFLVSFYNNEISEKSEIFDDQFSVERPDGSNFTLKIRSTKLEDSAMYFCASSTGGMNTEAFFGQGTRLTVV.

V gene TRBV28 combines with J gene TRBJ2-7; D gene unclear. The V end lost 6 bases, the J end lost 7 bases, and 10 bases lay between the germline ends. The CDR3 length is 11 residues. Per the germline V gene, CDR1 is MDHEN and CDR2 is SYDVKM. The CDR3 protein is CASSSIGEQYV. CDR3 DNA: TGTGCCAGCAGCAGTATAGGTGAGCAGTACGTC.

This clonotype occurred many times. The chain recombines TRBV6-1 with TRBJ2-7, with 7 bases aligning to TRBD1. The CDR3 sequence is 13 residues long. CDR1 and CDR2 from the germline V gene are MNHNS and SASEGT. The V segment lost 4 bases and the J segment 0 bases; nucleotides outside the gene matches: 0. The CDR3 coding sequence is TGTGCCAGCAGTGGGGACAGCTCCTACGAGCAGTACGTC. It codes for CASSGDSSYEQYV.

This clonotype appeared many times. The gene calls are TRBV6-5 and TRBJ2-1; weak D call: TRBD1 (6 bases). The CDR3 contains 17 residues. Germline V gene lookup returns CDR1 MNHEY and CDR2 SVGAGI. The ends were cut back, 5 bases at V and 0 bases at J, with 17 bases in the middle. CDR3 protein: CASSTHRDKSSYNEQFF. The CDR3 DNA is TGTGCCAGCAGTACGCACCGGGACAAGAGCTCCTACAATGAGCAGTTCTTC.

This clonotype was found many times. One end of the junction varies from germline; a read error may be responsible. V is TRBV6-5 and J is TRBJ2-2; no clear D. The CDR3 loop spans 12 amino acids. Germline V gene sequence: CDR1 MNHEY, CDR2 SVGAGI. CDR3 residues: CASRYSTGELFF. CDR3 DNA: TGTGCCAGCCGTTACAGCACCGGGGAGCTGTTTTTT.